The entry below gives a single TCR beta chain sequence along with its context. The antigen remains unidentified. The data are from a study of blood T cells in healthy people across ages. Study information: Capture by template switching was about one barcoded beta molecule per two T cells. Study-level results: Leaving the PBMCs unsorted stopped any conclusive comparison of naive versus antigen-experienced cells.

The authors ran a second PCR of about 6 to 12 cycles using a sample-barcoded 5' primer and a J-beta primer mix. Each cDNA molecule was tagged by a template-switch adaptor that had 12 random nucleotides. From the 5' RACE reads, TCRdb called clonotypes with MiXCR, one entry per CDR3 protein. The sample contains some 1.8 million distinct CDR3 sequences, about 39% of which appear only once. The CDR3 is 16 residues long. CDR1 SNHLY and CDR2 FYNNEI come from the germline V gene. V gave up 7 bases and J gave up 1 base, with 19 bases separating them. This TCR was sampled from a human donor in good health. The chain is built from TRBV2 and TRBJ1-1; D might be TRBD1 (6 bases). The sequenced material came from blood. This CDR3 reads CASTPGETGPNTEAFF. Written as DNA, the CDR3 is TGTGCCAGCACCCCAGGGGAAACAGGGCCGAACACTGAAGCTTTCTTT.